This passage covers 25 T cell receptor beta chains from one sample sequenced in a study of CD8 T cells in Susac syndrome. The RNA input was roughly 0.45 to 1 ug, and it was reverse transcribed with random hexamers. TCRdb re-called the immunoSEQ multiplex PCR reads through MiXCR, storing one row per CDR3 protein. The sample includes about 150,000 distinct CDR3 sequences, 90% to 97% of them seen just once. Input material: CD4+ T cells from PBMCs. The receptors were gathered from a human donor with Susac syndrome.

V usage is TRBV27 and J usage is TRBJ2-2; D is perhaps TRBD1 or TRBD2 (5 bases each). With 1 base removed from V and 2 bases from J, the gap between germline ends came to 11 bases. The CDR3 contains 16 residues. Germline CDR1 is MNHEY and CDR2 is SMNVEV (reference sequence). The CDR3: CASSLLAGTNTGELFF. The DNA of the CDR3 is TGTGCCAGCAGTTTATTAGCTGGGACCAACACCGGGGAGCTGTTTTTT.

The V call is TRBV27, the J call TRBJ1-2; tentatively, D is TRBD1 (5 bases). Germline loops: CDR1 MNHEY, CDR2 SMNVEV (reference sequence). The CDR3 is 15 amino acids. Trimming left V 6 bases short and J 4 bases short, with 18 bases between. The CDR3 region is CASSPLGQGAYGYTF. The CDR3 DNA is TGTGCCAGCAGCCCCTTGGGGCAGGGTGCCTATGGCTACACCTTC.

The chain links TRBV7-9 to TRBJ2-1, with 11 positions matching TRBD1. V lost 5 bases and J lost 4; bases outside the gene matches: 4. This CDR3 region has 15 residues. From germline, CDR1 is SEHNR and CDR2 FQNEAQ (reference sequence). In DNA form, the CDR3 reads TGTGCCAGCAGCCGGACAGGGGGCCCGTACAATGAGCAGTTCTTC. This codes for CASSRTGGPYNEQFF.

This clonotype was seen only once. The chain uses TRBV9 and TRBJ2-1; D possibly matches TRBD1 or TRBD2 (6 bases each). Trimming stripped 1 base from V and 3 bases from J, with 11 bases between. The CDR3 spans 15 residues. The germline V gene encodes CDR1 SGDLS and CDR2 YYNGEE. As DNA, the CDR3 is TGTGCCAGCAGCGTACTCGGGGGCTTCTACAATGAGCAGTTCTTC. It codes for CASSVLGGFYNEQFF. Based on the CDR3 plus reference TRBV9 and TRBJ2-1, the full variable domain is DSGVTQTPKHLITATGQRVTLRCSPRSGDLSVYWYQQSLDQGLQFLIQYYNGEERAKGNILERFSAQQFPDLHSELNLSSLELGDSALYFCASSVLGGFYNEQFFGPGTRLTVL.

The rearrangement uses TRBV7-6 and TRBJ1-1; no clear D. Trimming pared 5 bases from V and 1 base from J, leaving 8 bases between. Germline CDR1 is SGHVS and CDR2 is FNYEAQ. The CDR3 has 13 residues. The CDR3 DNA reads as TGTGCCAGCAGCACGCGGGGGAACACTGAAGCTTTCTTT. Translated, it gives CASSTRGNTEAFF.

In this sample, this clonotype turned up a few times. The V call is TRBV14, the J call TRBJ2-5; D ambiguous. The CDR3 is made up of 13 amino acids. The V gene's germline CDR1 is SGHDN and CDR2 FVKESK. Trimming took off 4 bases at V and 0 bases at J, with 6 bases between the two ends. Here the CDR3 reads CASSRAYQETQYF. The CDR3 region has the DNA TGTGCCAGCAGCCGGGCGTACCAAGAGACCCAGTACTTC.

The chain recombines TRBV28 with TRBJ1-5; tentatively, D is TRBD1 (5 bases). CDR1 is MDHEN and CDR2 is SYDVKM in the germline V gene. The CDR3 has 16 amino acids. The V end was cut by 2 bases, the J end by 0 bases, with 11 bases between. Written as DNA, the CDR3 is TGTGCCAGCAGTTTAGGGGCCATCCATAGCAATCAGCCCCAGCATTTT. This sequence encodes CASSLGAIHSNQPQHF.

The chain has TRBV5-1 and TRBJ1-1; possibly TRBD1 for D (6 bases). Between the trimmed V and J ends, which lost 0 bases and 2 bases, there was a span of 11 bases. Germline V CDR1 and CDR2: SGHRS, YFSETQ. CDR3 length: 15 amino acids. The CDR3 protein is CASSLVPGDNTEAFF. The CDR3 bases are TGCGCCAGCAGCTTGGTTCCAGGGGATAACACTGAAGCTTTCTTT.

CDR3 coding DNA: TGTGCCGAGGGAAGCTCCTACAATGAGCAGTTCTTC. Its translation: CAEGSSYNEQFF. The V gene is TRBV7-2, the J gene TRBJ2-1; D might be TRBD2 (5 bases). Trimming left V 11 bases short and J 0 bases short, with 8 bases between. Germline CDR1 reads SGHTA; CDR2 reads FQGNSA. The CDR3 is made up of 12 amino acids.

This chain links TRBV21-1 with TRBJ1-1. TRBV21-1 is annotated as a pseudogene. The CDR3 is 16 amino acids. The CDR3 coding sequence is TGTGCCAGCAGCAAAGAGGCCCAGCTCCGCAACACTGAAGCTTTCTTT. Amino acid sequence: CASSKEAQLRNTEAFF.

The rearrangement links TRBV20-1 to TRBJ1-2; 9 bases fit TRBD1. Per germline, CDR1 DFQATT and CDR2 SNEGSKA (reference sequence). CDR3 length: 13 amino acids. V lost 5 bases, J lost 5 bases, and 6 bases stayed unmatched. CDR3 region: CSAPDRGSYGYTF. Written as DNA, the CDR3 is TGCAGTGCTCCGGACAGGGGAAGTTATGGCTACACCTTC.

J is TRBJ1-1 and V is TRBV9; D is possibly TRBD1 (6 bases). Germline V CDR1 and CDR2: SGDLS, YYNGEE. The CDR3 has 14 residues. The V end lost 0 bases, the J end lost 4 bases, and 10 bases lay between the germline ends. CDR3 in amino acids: CASSVVRGGTEAFF. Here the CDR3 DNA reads TGTGCCAGCAGCGTAGTTAGGGGGGGCACTGAAGCTTTCTTT. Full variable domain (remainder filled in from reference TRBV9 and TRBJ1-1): DSGVTQTPKHLITATGQRVTLRCSPRSGDLSVYWYQQSLDQGLQFLIQYYNGEERAKGNILERFSAQQFPDLHSELNLSSLELGDSALYFCASSVVRGGTEAFFGQGTRLTVV.

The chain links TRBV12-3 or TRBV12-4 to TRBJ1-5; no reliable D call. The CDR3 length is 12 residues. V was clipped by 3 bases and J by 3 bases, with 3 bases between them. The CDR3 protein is CASSLTNQPQHF. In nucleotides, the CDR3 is TGTGCCAGCAGTTTGACCAATCAGCCCCAGCATTTT.

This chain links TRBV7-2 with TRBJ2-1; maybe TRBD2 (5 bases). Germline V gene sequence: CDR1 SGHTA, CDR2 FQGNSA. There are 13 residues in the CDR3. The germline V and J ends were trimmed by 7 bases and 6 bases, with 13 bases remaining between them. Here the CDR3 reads CASTSPGSNEQFF. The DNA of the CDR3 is TGTGCCAGCACCAGTCCGGGGAGCAATGAGCAGTTCTTC.

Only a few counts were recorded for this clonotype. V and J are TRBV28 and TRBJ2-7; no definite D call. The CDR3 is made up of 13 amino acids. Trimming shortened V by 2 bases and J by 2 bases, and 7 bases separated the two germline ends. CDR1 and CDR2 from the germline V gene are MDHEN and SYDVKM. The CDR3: CASSLGRTYEQYF. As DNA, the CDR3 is TGTGCCAGCAGTTTAGGGCGGACCTACGAGCAGTACTTC.

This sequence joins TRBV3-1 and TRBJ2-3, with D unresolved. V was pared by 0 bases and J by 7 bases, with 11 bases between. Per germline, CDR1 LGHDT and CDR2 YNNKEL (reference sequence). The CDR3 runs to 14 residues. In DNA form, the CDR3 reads TGTGCCAGCAGCCAAGATGGGCCAGCCTATACGCAGTATTTT. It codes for CASSQDGPAYTQYF.

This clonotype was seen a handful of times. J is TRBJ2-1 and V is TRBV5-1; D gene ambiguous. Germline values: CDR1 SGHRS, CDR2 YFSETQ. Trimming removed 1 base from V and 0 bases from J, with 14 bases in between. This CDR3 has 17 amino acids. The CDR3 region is CASSLLVGGASYNEQFF. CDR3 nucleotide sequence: TGCGCCAGCAGCTTGCTTGTTGGCGGCGCCTCCTACAATGAGCAGTTCTTC. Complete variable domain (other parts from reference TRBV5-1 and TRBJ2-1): KAGVTQTPRYLIKTRGQQVTLSCSPISGHRSVSWYQQTPGQGLQFLFEYFSETQRNKGNFPGRFSGRQFSNSRSEMNVSTLELGDSALYLCASSLLVGGASYNEQFFGPGTRLTVL.

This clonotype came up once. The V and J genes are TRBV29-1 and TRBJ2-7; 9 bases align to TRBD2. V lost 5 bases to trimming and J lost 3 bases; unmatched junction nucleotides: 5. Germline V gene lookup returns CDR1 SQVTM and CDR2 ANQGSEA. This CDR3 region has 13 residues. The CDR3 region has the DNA TGCAGCGTTAGCGGGAGGAATCACTACGAGCAGTACTTC. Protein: CSVSGRNHYEQYF.

CDR3 sequence reads: CASSPPTPQAQYF. CDR3 coding DNA: TGTGCCAGCAGTCCGCCGACCCCGCAGGCCCAGTACTTC. V gene TRBV6-6 combines with J gene TRBJ2-5; no firm D call. Germline V gene sequence: CDR1 MNHNY, CDR2 SVGAGI (reference sequence). Trimming removed 5 bases at V and 9 bases at J, with 16 bases between. This CDR3 has 13 residues.

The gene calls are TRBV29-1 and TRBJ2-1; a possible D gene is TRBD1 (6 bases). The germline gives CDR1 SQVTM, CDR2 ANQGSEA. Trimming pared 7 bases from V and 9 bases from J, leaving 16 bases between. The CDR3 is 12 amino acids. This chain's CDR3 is CSADHRVGEQFF. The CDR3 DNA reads TGCAGCGCGGACCACAGGGTTGGTGAGCAGTTCTTC.

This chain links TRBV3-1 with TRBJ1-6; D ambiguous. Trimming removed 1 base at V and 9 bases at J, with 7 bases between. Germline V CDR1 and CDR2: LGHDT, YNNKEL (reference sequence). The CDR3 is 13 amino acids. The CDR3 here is CASSQGSSSPLHF. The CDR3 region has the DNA TGTGCCAGCAGCCAAGGATCGAGTTCACCCCTCCACTTT.

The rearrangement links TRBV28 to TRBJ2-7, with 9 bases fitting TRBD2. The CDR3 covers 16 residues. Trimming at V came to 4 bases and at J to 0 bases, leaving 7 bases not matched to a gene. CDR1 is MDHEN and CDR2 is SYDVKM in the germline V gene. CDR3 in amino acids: CASSWPSGRHSYEQYF. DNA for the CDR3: TGTGCCAGCAGTTGGCCGAGCGGGAGGCACTCCTACGAGCAGTACTTC.

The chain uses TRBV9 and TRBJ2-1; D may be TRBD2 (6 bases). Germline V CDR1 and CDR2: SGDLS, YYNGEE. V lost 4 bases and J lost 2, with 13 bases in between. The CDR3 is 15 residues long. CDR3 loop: CASSLDGSTYNEQFF. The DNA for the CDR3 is TGTGCCAGCAGCCTTGACGGGAGCACCTACAATGAGCAGTTCTTC.

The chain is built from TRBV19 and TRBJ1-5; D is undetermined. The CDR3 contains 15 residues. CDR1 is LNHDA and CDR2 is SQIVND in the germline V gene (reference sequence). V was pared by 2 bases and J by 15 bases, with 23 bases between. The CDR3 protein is CASSISIGEAGARHF. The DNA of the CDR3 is TGTGCCAGTAGTATATCAATAGGTGAGGCAGGAGCCCGGCATTTT.

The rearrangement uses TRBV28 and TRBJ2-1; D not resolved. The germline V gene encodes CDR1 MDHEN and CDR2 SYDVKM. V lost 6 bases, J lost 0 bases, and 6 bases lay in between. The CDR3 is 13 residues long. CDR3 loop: CASRASSYNEQFF. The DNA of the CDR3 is TGTGCCAGCAGAGCCAGCTCCTACAATGAGCAGTTCTTC.